A selection of T cell receptor beta chains follows, all from one sample in a study of T cells after yellow fever vaccination. TCRdb processed the 5' RACE reads anew with MiXCR; each CDR3 protein has one entry. This table has approximately 300,000 distinct CDR3 sequences, around 6.8% appearing once. The sequences come from PBMCs, collected about 41 days after the first yellow fever vaccination. The receptors shown here come from a man between 18 and 29 years old who received the YFV17D yellow fever vaccine. Both conserved end residues are trimmed from each CDR3.

TRBV5-1,TRBJ2-4,ASKQDETKNIQY
TRBV4-1,TRBJ2-3,ASSQHLTGRRTDTQY
TRBV5-1,TRBJ2-5,ASSLGDTSQETQY
TRBV7-2,TRBJ2-3,ASSLTLGSGADTQY
TRBV7-2,TRBJ1-6,ASSLARGIGSPLH
TRBV20-1,TRBJ1-2,SARRGEGYT
TRBV12-3/TRBV12-4,TRBJ2-3,AFCPPLRLAGALGTQY
TRBV7-2,TRBJ2-1,ASSWGVGLNEQF
TRBV7-8,TRBJ2-1,ASSLALSGGGDNEQF
TRBV4-2,TRBJ2-2,ASSQLAGELF
TRBV6-2/TRBV6-3,TRBJ2-1,ASGHRTGAYNEQF
TRBV7-2,TRBJ1-1,ASSLAPSTEAF
TRBV6-5,TRBJ1-2,ASSYSRGIGYGYT
TRBV4-3,TRBJ2-5,ASSPGPLAGGSGETQY
TRBV6-4,TRBJ2-3,ASSKSSGSFTDTQY
TRBV4-1,TRBJ2-5,ASSQALRETQY
TRBV19,TRBJ1-2,ASSILASDGYT
TRBV7-7,TRBJ2-5,ASSRRQGGQETQY
TRBV11-1,TRBJ2-1,ASSSGGSAAYNEQF
TRBV20-1,TRBJ1-1,SAREGWNTEAF
TRBV4-3,TRBJ2-5,ASSQGSGVETQY
TRBV7-2,TRBJ2-7,ASSFTQGAYEQY
TRBV7-6,TRBJ2-3,ASSPDSADTQY
TRBV19,TRBJ2-1,ASSIDSNEQF
TRBV9,TRBJ2-5,ASSTHPVRTQETQY
TRBV24-1,TRBJ2-5,ATSDPQGPPETQY
TRBV28,TRBJ2-2,ASSYASGNTGELF
TRBV11-2,TRBJ2-1,ASSLFDEQF
TRBV7-2,TRBJ2-2,ASSLGTPLWGGELF
TRBV11-3,TRBJ2-2,ASSPRGTTGELF
TRBV7-3,TRBJ2-1,ASSMGLAGNEQF
TRBV10-3,TRBJ1-5,AISSGYSNQPQH
TRBV3-1,TRBJ2-3,ASSQGLADITDTQY
TRBV29-1,TRBJ1-1,SVTGTGNTEAF
TRBV5-5,TRBJ1-1,ASTATGGATEAF
TRBV9,TRBJ2-7,ASSVTGTASYEQY
TRBV12-3/TRBV12-4,TRBJ1-5,ASSLGTDQPQH
TRBV6-5,TRBJ2-1,ASSYPPGSSTPNNEQF
TRBV20-1,TRBJ2-5,SASSSDCEY
TRBV10-3,TRBJ1-1,AISELGPREAF
TRBV4-1,TRBJ2-3,ASSQENGLALDTDTQY
TRBV4-2,TRBJ2-5,ASSQDRAGKETQY
TRBV4-3,TRBJ2-5,AGSHLAGEETQY
TRBV4-1,TRBJ2-2,ASSQGPLGPLANTGELF
TRBV27,TRBJ1-5,ASSPGFGNQPQH
TRBV7-9,TRBJ2-3,ASSPGLEGDTQY
TRBV5-1,TRBJ2-2,ASSLEAGELF
TRBV10-3,TRBJ2-3,AISDGAKTDTQY
TRBV6-4,TRBJ2-1,ASSGDRFSYNEQF
TRBV6-5,TRBJ1-2,ASGPKGNGYT
TRBV15,TRBJ2-6,ATRRGAGANVLT
TRBV5-8,TRBJ2-3,ASSMSGVGDTQY
TRBV20-1,TRBJ1-3,SARDPMVPGGPGNTIY
TRBV4-1,TRBJ1-1,ASSTLGAGLNTEAF
TRBV7-2,TRBJ1-1,ASSLNVQGQAF
TRBV12-3/TRBV12-4,TRBJ2-5,ASSSGWETQY
TRBV5-6,TRBJ2-3,ASSAGRTDTQY
TRBV7-2,TRBJ2-7,ASSRGTRGLYEQY